The T cell receptor (beta chain) described here comes from a study of lymphopenia after photon versus proton radiotherapy. Points from the study as a whole: Post-nadir diversity loss with photons came from oligoclonal expansion, particularly CD8+ Temra cells. Under photons, naive T cells and diversity fell while effector/memory populations rose. Better survival with proton therapy was suggested as possible, not demonstrated.

Produced via immunoSEQ multiplex PCR; TCRdb's table is partial and in-frame only. The table shows 65,000 to 85,000 clones, with about nine tenths occurring only once. In regard to this clone: The antigen is not known.

The TCR originated in a woman in her forties with cholangiocarcinoma. The specimen was peripheral blood, collected from a patient treated with photon-based radiotherapy.

The chain's CDR3 is CASSPATSGDYEQYF. CDR3 nucleotides: TGTGCCAGCAGCCCCGCTACTAGCGGGGACTACGAGCAGTACTTC. V and J are TRBV9 and TRBJ2-7, with 10 nucleotides matching TRBD2. With 4 bases clipped from V and 3 bases from J, the junction kept 7 bases outside the gene matches. The CDR3 has 15 amino acids. Germline V gene lookup returns CDR1 SGDLS and CDR2 YYNGEE.